These 17 T cell receptor beta chains were sequenced from one sample in a study of T cell responses to AZD1222 COVID-19 vaccine (dated by TCRdb to about 2021). Explained via the paper, the time point label denotes: baseline before first vaccination. Library method: the immunoSEQ multiplex PCR assay. This immuneACCESS table, as held by TCRdb, lists in-frame sequences with V and J called but not all clones. Of the missing ones, under half trace to an unresolved V gene in checked studies; the others have no known cause. The sample includes 120,000 or so clones, with less than 95% observed a single time. Clones ranked in the top ten supply 5% to 5.5% of the sample. The sample was peripheral blood, taken on day 0 of AZD1222 vaccination. All receptors come from an adult in good health.

The V and J genes are TRBV7-8 and TRBJ1-2; a possible D gene is TRBD1 (5 bases). CDR1 SGHVS and CDR2 FQNEAQ come from the germline V gene. The ends were cut back, 6 bases at V and 9 bases at J, with 17 bases in the middle. The CDR3 consists of 13 residues. The CDR3 region is CASSQGAVRSYTF. The CDR3 coding sequence is TGTGCCAGCAGTCAAGGGGCCGTTCGGAGCTACACCTTC. The full variable domain, rest sourced from reference TRBV7-8 and TRBJ1-2, is GAGVSQSPRYKVAKRGQDVALRCDPISGHVSLFWYQQALGQGPEFLTYFQNEAQLDKSGLPSDRFFAERPEGSVSTLKIQRTQQEDSAVYLCASSQGAVRSYTFGSGTRLTVV.

Points on this clone: One end of the junction fails to match germline, which may point to a read error. This chain uses TRBV7-7 with TRBJ2-5; 7 bases fit TRBD1. Germline CDR1 reads SSHAT; CDR2 reads FNYEAQ (reference sequence). The CDR3 runs to 14 residues. The CDR3 protein is CASSLNRGAETQYF. CDR3 in DNA: TGTGCTAGCAGCTTGAACAGGGGCGCCGAGACCCAGTACTTC. The full variable domain, rest sourced from reference TRBV7-7 and TRBJ2-5, is GAGVSQSPRYKVTKRGQDVTLRCDPISSHATLYWYQQALGQGPEFLTYFNYEAQPDKSGLPSDRFSAERPEGSISTLTIQRTEQRDSAMYRCASSLNRGAETQYFGPGTRLLVL.

This clone has only one observation. In DNA, the CDR3 is TGTGCCAGCAGTGAAGGGTGGGCCTACGAGCAGTACTTC. Translating gives CASSEGWAYEQYF. The chain carries TRBV6-1 and TRBJ2-7; D not certain. The germline V gene encodes CDR1 MNHNS and CDR2 SASEGT. Deletions cut 1 base from V and 2 bases from J, with 6 bases between. CDR3 length: 13 amino acids.

The chain combines TRBV28 with TRBJ1-5, with D perhaps matching TRBD1 (5 bases). Germline loops: CDR1 MDHEN, CDR2 SYDVKM. This CDR3 contains 14 residues. With 2 bases removed from V and 3 bases from J, the gap between germline ends came to 8 bases. The CDR3 sequence is CASSLGHNNQPQHF. As DNA, the CDR3 is TGTGCCAGCAGTTTAGGACACAACAATCAGCCCCAGCATTTT. Together with reference TRBV28 and TRBJ1-5, the CDR3 gives the full variable domain: DVKVTQSSRYLVKRTGEKVFLECVQDMDHENMFWYRQDPGLGLRLIYFSYDVKMKEKGDIPEGYSVSREKKERFSLILESASTNQTSMYLCASSLGHNNQPQHFGDGTRLSIL.

The J gene is TRBJ1-6, the V gene TRBV7-6, with TRBD1 identical over 7 bases. V gave up 5 bases and J gave up 6 bases; unmatched junction bases: 10. In germline, CDR1 is SGHVS, CDR2 FNYEAQ. The CDR3 length is 16 residues. The CDR3 DNA is TGTGCCAGCAGCCGCGACAGGGCGGGAGGTAATTCACCCCTCCACTTT. It codes for CASSRDRAGGNSPLHF. The full variable domain, completed using reference TRBV7-6 and TRBJ1-6, is GAGVSQSPRYKVTKRGQDVALRCDPISGHVSLYWYRQALGQGPEFLTYFNYEAQQDKSGLPNDRFSAERPEGSISTLTIQRTEQRDSAMYRCASSRDRAGGNSPLHFGNGTRLTVT.

The chain carries TRBV7-3 and TRBJ2-7, with TRBD1 matching 7 bases. The CDR3 is made up of 17 amino acids. Germline CDR1 SGHTA, CDR2 FQGTGA. The ends lost 2 bases at V and 5 bases at J; junction bases unmatched: 15. CDR3 nucleotide sequence: TGTGCCAGCAGCTTAGATGGGTGGAGACAGGGAACGAACGAGCAGTACTTC. It translates to CASSLDGWRQGTNEQYF.

The V and J genes are TRBV28 and TRBJ1-6; weak D call: TRBD1 (6 bases). Trimming cost V 1 base and J 6 bases, with 10 bases left between them. CDR1 and CDR2 from the germline V gene are MDHEN and SYDVKM. The CDR3 has 15 residues. CDR3 amino acids: CASSLSAGVNSPLHF. The CDR3 DNA reads as TGTGCCAGCAGTTTATCGGCAGGGGTTAATTCACCCCTCCACTTT.

J is TRBJ2-6 and V is TRBV2; no clear D. The CDR3 runs to 14 residues. V lost 2 bases and J lost 3, with 5 bases in between. CDR1 and CDR2 (germline): SNHLY, FYNNEI. The CDR3 is CASSESVGANVLTF. CDR3 coding DNA: TGTGCCAGCAGTGAATCGGTTGGGGCCAACGTCCTGACTTTC.

This rearrangement joins TRBV10-3 to TRBJ1-2; 7 bases are a match to TRBD1. J lost 5 bases, V lost 4 bases, and 7 bases had no gene match. The CDR3 extends over 14 amino acids. CDR1 ENHRY and CDR2 SYGVKD come from the germline V gene. CDR3 sequence: CAISVEGAGYGYTF. CDR3 sequence (DNA): TGTGCCATCAGTGTAGAGGGGGCGGGTTATGGCTACACCTTC.

This chain links TRBV27 with TRBJ2-7, with 8 bases aligning to TRBD2. There are 13 residues in the CDR3. Germline trimming cut 9 bases from V and 7 bases from J; bases unmatched to any gene: 11. CDR1 and CDR2 (germline): MNHEY, SMNVEV (reference sequence). The CDR3 spells CARKRREGGEQYF. The CDR3 region has the DNA TGTGCCAGGAAGCGACGGGAGGGTGGAGAGCAGTACTTC.

The rearrangement links TRBV18 to TRBJ2-2; 7 nucleotides align to TRBD1. V trimming: 2 bases; J trimming: 4 bases; junction bases outside the gene matches: 4. CDR1 is KGHSH, CDR2 LQKENI, per germline. CDR3 length: 15 amino acids. The CDR3 loop is CASSPTTGSTGELFF. CDR3 nucleotide sequence: TGTGCCAGCTCACCAACGACAGGGAGCACCGGGGAGCTGTTTTTT.

V is TRBV27 and J is TRBJ1-5, with a tentative D call TRBD1 (6 bases). Between the trimmed V and J ends, which lost 8 bases and 4 bases, there was a span of 9 bases. Germline V gene lookup returns CDR1 MNHEY and CDR2 SMNVEV (reference sequence). The CDR3 has 12 amino acids. As DNA, the CDR3 is TGTGCCAGCGGCGACAGGAATCAGCCCCAGCATTTT. Translation gives CASGDRNQPQHF.

V gene TRBV12-3 or TRBV12-4 combines with J gene TRBJ1-1; D gene unclear. The CDR3 covers 12 residues. V shed 9 bases and J shed 3 bases, with 11 bases lying between them. This CDR3 is CASLLRDTEAFF. CDR3 bases: TGTGCCAGTCTCCTGAGGGACACTGAAGCTTTCTTT.

The rearrangement joins TRBV29-1 to TRBJ1-2; the D gene is possibly TRBD1 (6 bases). Germline CDR1 SQVTM, CDR2 ANQGSEA. V was pared by 1 base and J by 6 bases, with 9 bases between. The CDR3 has 12 residues. CDR3 loop: CSVEAGGHGYTF. The CDR3 region has the DNA TGCAGCGTTGAAGCGGGGGGGCATGGCTACACCTTC.

This clone was counted once. The chain joins TRBV15 to TRBJ2-7; D unclear. The CDR3 consists of 13 residues. Germline V CDR1 and CDR2: LNHNV, YYDKDF (reference sequence). V was cut by 0 bases and J by 3 bases, with 6 bases left in between. In DNA, the CDR3 is TGTGCCACCAGCAGAGATGGTAGCTACGAGCAGTACTTC. It translates to CATSRDGSYEQYF.

J is TRBJ1-2 and V is TRBV7-8; 10 bases align to TRBD1. CDR1 and CDR2 (germline): SGHVS, FQNEAQ. With 5 bases clipped from V and 6 bases from J, the junction kept 9 bases outside the gene matches. The CDR3 loop spans 15 amino acids. Here the CDR3 DNA reads TGTGCCAGCAGCCGCCGGGACAGGGGACGCGATGGCTACACCTTC. Protein product: CASSRRDRGRDGYTF.

The rearrangement uses TRBV28 and TRBJ2-7, with 8 bases matching TRBD1. V shed 5 bases, J shed 2 bases, and the junction held 2 bases outside the gene matches. Germline V lookup: CDR1 MDHEN, CDR2 SYDVKM. The CDR3 consists of 13 residues. The CDR3 region is CASSVDRAYEQYF. The CDR3 nucleotides read TGTGCCAGCAGTGTGGACAGGGCCTACGAGCAGTACTTC.